One sample yielded the 4 T cell receptor beta chains listed below, sequenced in a study of blood T cell repertoires in COVID-19. Method: immunoSEQ multiplex PCR; TCRdb's copy keeps in-frame clones and lacks some. Here the sample spans approximately 190,000 clones, more than 70% being singletons. The sample consisted of peripheral blood. Every receptor here comes from a man in his forties with active or convalescent COVID-19.

The count of this clone is one. The genes are TRBV11-2 and TRBJ1-2; no reliable D call. The CDR3 totals 13 residues. CDR1 is SGHAT, CDR2 FQNNGV, per germline. The germline V and J ends were trimmed by 5 bases and 7 bases, with 14 bases remaining between them. The CDR3 nucleotides read TGTGCCAGCAGCGCGACACGTTCGGCTGGCTACACCTTC. Protein product: CASSATRSAGYTF.

The chain couples TRBV5-4 to TRBJ1-1; TRBD1 matches at 7 bases. The germline CDR1 and CDR2 sequences are SGHNT and YYREEE (reference sequence). Trimming took 2 bases from V and 1 from J; bases not matched to a gene: 5. The CDR3 is 15 residues long. The CDR3 DNA reads as TGTGCCAGCAGCTTAGGGGGACAGCAGAACACTGAAGCTTTCTTT. Translation: CASSLGGQQNTEAFF.

This chain uses TRBV6-6 with TRBJ2-1, with D possibly TRBD1 on 6 matching bases. Germline-derived CDR1 and CDR2 are MNHNY and SVGAGI (reference sequence). The CDR3 sequence is 13 residues long. The V end lost 2 bases, the J end lost 7 bases, and 9 bases lay between the germline ends. The CDR3 sequence: CASSYRQGNEQFF. The CDR3 DNA is TGTGCCAGCAGTTACCGGCAGGGGAATGAGCAGTTCTTC.

The rearrangement joins TRBV27 to TRBJ1-3, with 8 bases that match TRBD1. Trimming cost V 5 bases and J 8 bases; bases outside gene matches: 8. The germline V gene encodes CDR1 MNHEY and CDR2 SMNVEV (reference sequence). The CDR3 spans 14 residues. The CDR3 is CASSPRQGSDTIYF. CDR3 coding DNA: TGTGCCAGCAGTCCCCGACAGGGGAGCGACACCATATATTTT.